The present entry profiles one T cell receptor beta chain with its context. The germline gives CDR1 MGHDK, CDR2 SYGVNS. The V and J ends lost 2 bases and 0 bases, in that order; junction bases with no gene match: 3. The CDR3 has 16 residues. This sample is drawn from a study of T cells in localized non-small cell lung cancer. The table came from immunoSEQ multiplex PCR; TCRdb's copy has only in-frame clones and leaves some out. Found here are around 19,000 clones, 91% of them singletons; the top ten hold under 3.5%. This specimen consisted of peripheral blood, obtained before any cancer treatment. The gene calls are TRBV25-1 and TRBJ1-1; 10 bases are a match to TRBD1. The sequence was collected from a woman aged 35-75 years with stage I lung adenocarcinoma. In DNA, the CDR3 is TGTGCCAGCAGTGAAGGGACAGGGGCGATGAACACTGAAGCTTTCTTT. It specifies CASSEGTGAMNTEAFF.